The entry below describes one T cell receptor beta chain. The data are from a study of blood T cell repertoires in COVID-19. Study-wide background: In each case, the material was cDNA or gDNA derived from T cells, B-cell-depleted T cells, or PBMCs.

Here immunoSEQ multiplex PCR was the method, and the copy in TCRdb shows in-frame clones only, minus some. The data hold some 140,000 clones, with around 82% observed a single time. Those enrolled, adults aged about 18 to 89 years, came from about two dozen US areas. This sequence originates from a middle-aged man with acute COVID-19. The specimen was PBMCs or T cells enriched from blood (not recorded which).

The CDR3 is CASSLLAGGDRGDEQFF. DNA for the CDR3: TGTGCCAGCAGCCTACTAGCGGGAGGGGACCGGGGCGATGAGCAGTTCTTC. The chain uses TRBV28 and TRBJ2-1; 13 bases fit TRBD2. After removal of 6 bases from V and 8 bases from J, the junction contained 13 bases not matched to a gene. CDR1 and CDR2 (germline): MDHEN, SYDVKM. The CDR3 runs 17 residues.